This T cell receptor (beta chain) was identified during a study of shared clonotypes between healthy human individuals. Findings of the study overall: With four donors compared, 4.5% to 6.5% of naive CD4 clonotypes were shared. Read depth was anticipated to influence clonotype sharing among donors.

Germline V gene data show CDR1 as MDHEN and CDR2 as SYDVKM. This CDR3 is built from 11 residues. The V and J ends lost 4 bases and 3 bases respectively, with 4 bases between them. Details on this clone: Antigen: not known.

In the naive CD8 group, cells lacked CD45RO and were positively selected for CCR7, so terminally differentiated effector memory CD45RA+ cells were left out. The data were produced by immunoSEQ multiplex PCR, yet TCRdb's version contains in-frame clones alone and is incomplete. The sample shows roughly 2.1 million clones, under 95% of them seen only once. The chain recombines TRBV28 with TRBJ2-7, with D unresolved. Sequencing was done on a sample of naive CD8+ T cells from PBMCs. The clonotype originates from a young man in good health. Some clones in this sample may be carry-over from other donors' samples. In DNA form, the CDR3 reads TGTGCCAGCAGTTATCACTACGAGCAGTACTTC. This encodes CASSYHYEQYF. Supplemented by reference TRBV28 and TRBJ2-7, the full variable domain reads DVKVTQSSRYLVKRTGEKVFLECVQDMDHENMFWYRQDPGLGLRLIYFSYDVKMKEKGDIPEGYSVSREKKERFSLILESASTNQTSMYLCASSYHYEQYFGPGTRLTVT.